A single sample is the source of the 27 T cell receptor beta chains below, sequenced in a study of T cells in Graves' hyperthyroidism and ophthalmopathy. The CDR3 regions of TCR beta were amplified from RNA transcripts. The TCR CDR3 was amplified in a first-round RT-PCR using the HTBI primer set. MiXCR was run by TCRdb on the multiplex PCR reads, yielding one entry per CDR3 protein. The table records under 600,000 distinct CDR3 sequences, 16% of them present only once. Sample: blood. Source of these receptors: a woman in her thirties or forties with Graves' ophthalmopathy.

The chain links TRBV20-1 to TRBJ2-3; tentatively, D is TRBD2 (6 bases). The germline V gene encodes CDR1 DFQATT and CDR2 SNEGSKA (reference sequence). This CDR3 is built from 16 residues. Trimming stripped 6 bases from V and 0 bases from J, with 19 bases between. Written as DNA, the CDR3 is TGCAGTGCCCGCCATGCTAGCGCCCCGAGCACAGATACGCAGTATTTT. Protein: CSARHASAPSTDTQYF.

V and J are TRBV20-1 and TRBJ2-7; D ambiguous. Germline lookup yields CDR1 DFQATT and CDR2 SNEGSKA (reference sequence). The CDR3 extends over 13 amino acids. V was clipped by 2 bases and J by 0 bases, with 8 bases between them. This chain's CDR3 is CSARQASSYEQYF. The DNA for the CDR3 is TGCAGTGCTAGACAGGCAAGCTCCTACGAGCAGTACTTC.

The chain employs TRBV7-3 and TRBJ2-1; 7 positions agree with TRBD2. The CDR3 runs to 15 residues. Germline CDR1 is SGHTA and CDR2 is FQGTGA. V lost 1 base to trimming and J lost 6 bases; unmatched junction nucleotides: 6. This CDR3 is CASSLSGSGANEQFF. For the CDR3, the DNA is TGTGCCAGCAGCTTAAGCGGGAGTGGGGCCAATGAGCAGTTCTTC.

This clonotype was picked up many times. The rearrangement joins TRBV6-2 or TRBV6-3 to TRBJ2-3, with 9 bases that match TRBD1. The germline gives CDR1 MNHEY, CDR2 SVGEGT. The junction had 4 bases not matched to a gene; V was cut back by 7 bases and J by 5 bases. CDR3 length equals 13 residues. CDR3 loop: CASTGQGKDTQYF. DNA for the CDR3: TGTGCCAGCACTGGACAGGGGAAAGATACGCAGTATTTT.

This clonotype was seen a single time. This may be a read error: a much more frequent sequence differs by one nucleotide. This chain connects TRBV30 to TRBJ2-7; 8 nucleotides match TRBD2. The CDR3 is 13 amino acids. The V gene end was trimmed by 2 bases and the J gene end by 6 bases; junction bases not matched to a gene: 6. Germline V gene lookup returns CDR1 GTSNPN and CDR2 SVGIG (reference sequence). CDR3 nucleotide sequence: TGTGCCTGGAGTAGCGGGGGAACTCGCGAGCAGTACTTC. It translates to CAWSSGGTREQYF.

A few counts support this clonotype. The junction and the germline gene differ at one end; a read error may be behind it. The rearrangement uses TRBV2 and TRBJ1-6; D is ambiguous. This CDR3 spans 15 amino acids. Germline CDR1 reads SNHLY; CDR2 reads FYNNEI. CDR3: CAISVLGDFNSPLHF. As DNA, the CDR3 is TGTGCCATCAGTGTGCTTGGGGATTTCAATTCACCCCTCCACTTT.

This clonotype occurred many times. V gene TRBV7-9 combines with J gene TRBJ2-3, with 8 bases lining up with TRBD2. CDR3 size: 13 residues. Germline CDR1 reads SEHNR; CDR2 reads FQNEAQ (reference sequence). V was clipped by 4 bases and J by 3 bases; unmatched bases: 0. Here the CDR3 DNA reads TGTGCCAGCAGCTCTAGCGGGACAGATACGCAGTATTTT. Amino acid sequence: CASSSSGTDTQYF.

This clonotype was found many times. The rearrangement joins TRBV7-2 to TRBJ1-2; 9 positions match TRBD1. V trimming: 5 bases; J trimming: 3 bases; junction bases outside the gene matches: 7. This CDR3 has 15 residues. Germline CDR1 and CDR2: SGHTA and FQGNSA. The CDR3 sequence: CASSGRQGVDYGYTF. The DNA for the CDR3 is TGTGCCAGCAGCGGACGACAGGGGGTGGACTATGGCTACACCTTC.

CDR3 in amino acids: CASSRWQGDEYEKLFF. CDR3 DNA: TGTGCCAGCAGCCGATGGCAGGGCGATGAGTACGAAAAACTGTTTTTT. This chain joins TRBV11-2 and TRBJ1-4, with a tentative D call TRBD1 (5 bases). The CDR3 is 16 residues long. CDR1 and CDR2 (germline): SGHAT, FQNNGV. V lost 5 bases to trimming and J lost 8 bases, with 21 bases between them.

The V call is TRBV18, the J call TRBJ2-7; 10 positions match TRBD2. V dropped 5 bases and J dropped 2; count of bases not matched to a gene: 9. CDR1 and CDR2 from the germline V gene are KGHSH and LQKENI. This CDR3 is built from 16 residues. CDR3 DNA sequence: TGTGCCAGCTCATCAAGTGGGACTAGCGTGACCTACGAGCAGTACTTC. Amino acids: CASSSSGTSVTYEQYF.

This clonotype was detected ten times or more. The chain carries TRBV3-1 and TRBJ1-5; a weak D match, TRBD1 (6 bases). V was shortened by 1 base and J by 1 base, with 17 bases between the two germline ends. The germline V gene encodes CDR1 LGHDT and CDR2 YNNKEL (reference sequence). CDR3 size: 18 residues. The DNA of the CDR3 is TGTGCCAGCAGCCAAGTTAGGGGGGGAAGTAGGAGCAATCAGCCCCAGCATTTT. This encodes CASSQVRGGSRSNQPQHF.

V usage is TRBV12-3 or TRBV12-4 and J usage is TRBJ1-2, with D perhaps matching TRBD1 (6 bases). CDR3 length equals 14 residues. V was clipped by 6 bases and J by 2 bases, with 13 bases between them. CDR3 sequence (DNA): TGTGCCAGCAGCACGGACAGAAGAAACTATGGCTACACCTTC. Translated: CASSTDRRNYGYTF.

On this clonotype itself: A much more abundant neighbour one base away suggests this may be a read error. CDR3 region: CASTQGRHEQFF. The CDR3, as DNA: TGTGCCAGCACCCAGGGTCGGCATGAGCAGTTCTTC. The rearrangement joins TRBV2 to TRBJ2-1; D perhaps matches TRBD1 (5 bases). The CDR3 has 12 residues. V was clipped by 7 bases and J by 8 bases, with 12 bases between them. Per germline, CDR1 SNHLY and CDR2 FYNNEI.

The chain joins TRBV7-8 to TRBJ1-4; D may be TRBD1 (6 bases). Germline CDR1 reads SGHVS; CDR2 reads FQNEAQ. The CDR3 spans 14 residues. Trimming shortened V by 5 bases and J by 8 bases, and 15 bases separated the two germline ends. CDR3 in amino acids: CASSTDRMGEKLFF. The CDR3 nucleotides read TGTGCCAGCAGCACAGACAGGATGGGGGAAAAACTGTTTTTT.

This clonotype was found many times. The chain is built from TRBV2 and TRBJ2-1, with a possible D match to TRBD2 (5 bases). The CDR3 is 16 residues long. Germline values: CDR1 SNHLY, CDR2 FYNNEI. V was cut by 7 bases and J by 1 base, with 17 bases left in between. CDR3 nucleotides: TGTGCCAGCAAAAAAGATAGCGCATCGTCCTACAATGAGCAGTTCTTC. It codes for CASKKDSASSYNEQFF.

This clonotype came up many times. The CDR3 bases are TGTGCCAGCAGCTCCCGGGGGTTCTCCTACGAGCAGTACTTC. Encoded protein: CASSSRGFSYEQYF. This sequence joins TRBV11-2 and TRBJ2-7, with a weak D call TRBD2 (6 bases). V was trimmed by 4 bases and J by 0 bases, leaving 10 bases between them. In germline, CDR1 is SGHAT, CDR2 FQNNGV. The CDR3 extends over 14 amino acids.

The chain uses TRBV6-2 or TRBV6-3 and TRBJ1-5; 10 positions match TRBD1. This CDR3 has 15 amino acids. Germline assignment: CDR1 MNHEY and CDR2 SVGEGT. Germline trimming cut 6 bases from V and 5 bases from J; bases unmatched to any gene: 7. CDR3 region: CASRPTGGEDQPQHF. In DNA, the CDR3 is TGTGCCAGCAGACCGACAGGGGGCGAGGATCAGCCCCAGCATTTT.

This clonotype was detected many times. The rearrangement links TRBV11-2 to TRBJ2-5; 7 bases align to TRBD2. V shed 1 base and J 4 bases; nucleotides not matched to a gene: 9. This CDR3 is built from 16 residues. CDR1 is SGHAT and CDR2 is FQNNGV in the germline V gene. The CDR3 is CASSLVGAGVSETQYF. The CDR3 DNA reads as TGTGCCAGCAGCTTAGTAGGCGCGGGAGTTTCAGAGACCCAGTACTTC.

This clonotype was picked up many times. This rearrangement joins TRBV2 to TRBJ2-4, with 7 positions matching TRBD1. Germline trimming cut 4 bases from V and 6 bases from J; bases unmatched to any gene: 12. Per the germline V gene, CDR1 is SNHLY and CDR2 is FYNNEI. The CDR3 runs 16 residues. CDR3 sequence (DNA): TGTGCCAGCAGTGTCTCAGTCCTCAGGGACAGAAACATTCAGTACTTC. It codes for CASSVSVLRDRNIQYF.

This chain joins TRBV6-1 and TRBJ2-1; 9 nucleotides agree with TRBD2. This CDR3 has 19 residues. In germline, CDR1 is MNHNS, CDR2 SASEGT. V lost 5 bases to trimming and J lost 6 bases; unmatched junction nucleotides: 20. This CDR3 is CASSKGERGAYTVSNEQFF. In DNA form, the CDR3 reads TGTGCCAGCAGTAAGGGGGAGCGGGGGGCCTATACGGTCTCCAATGAGCAGTTCTTC.

This clonotype was detected many times. This chain connects TRBV7-8 to TRBJ1-5, with D perhaps TRBD1 (6 bases). V lost 1 base and J 5 bases, leaving 9 bases between the germline ends. CDR1 and CDR2 from the germline V gene are SGHVS and FQNEAQ. CDR3 length: 14 amino acids. The chain's CDR3 is CASSLVTGYQPQHF. The CDR3 region has the DNA TGTGCCAGCAGCTTAGTCACAGGGTATCAGCCCCAGCATTTT.

This clonotype appeared many times. The genes are TRBV6-1 and TRBJ1-1; D not certain. CDR1 MNHNS and CDR2 SASEGT come from the germline V gene. The CDR3 contains 14 residues. Trimming removed 5 bases from V and 1 base from J, with 11 bases in between. The CDR3 loop reads CASSSPGKNTEAFF. In DNA form, the CDR3 reads TGTGCCAGCAGTTCCCCGGGAAAGAACACTGAAGCTTTCTTT.

This clonotype has only a few counts. The chain joins TRBV9 to TRBJ1-4; 9 positions agree with TRBD1. This CDR3 region has 15 residues. The germline CDR1 and CDR2 sequences are SGDLS and YYNGEE. Trimming at V came to 0 bases and at J to 5 bases, leaving 2 bases not matched to a gene. The CDR3 DNA follows: TGTGCCAGCAGCGTAGGGGGGACAGGGAATGAAAAACTGTTTTTT. Its translation: CASSVGGTGNEKLFF.

This clonotype has just one count. This rearrangement joins TRBV20-1 to TRBJ1-2; 8 bases are shared with TRBD1. In germline, CDR1 is DFQATT, CDR2 SNEGSKA (reference sequence). The CDR3 loop spans 14 amino acids. V dropped 7 bases and J dropped 4; count of bases not matched to a gene: 11. CDR3 protein: CSDSDSGGLYGYTF. As DNA, the CDR3 is TGCAGTGATTCAGATTCAGGGGGCCTCTATGGCTACACCTTC.

This clonotype was detected a few times. The chain uses TRBV3-1 and TRBJ1-6; D is undetermined. CDR1 LGHDT and CDR2 YNNKEL come from the germline V gene (reference sequence). CDR3 size: 16 residues. The germline V and J ends were trimmed by 2 bases and 5 bases, with 13 bases remaining between them. This chain's CDR3 is CASSQTNAGNNSPLHF. CDR3 nucleotide sequence: TGTGCCAGCAGCCAAACCAACGCGGGCAATAATTCACCCCTCCACTTT.

This clonotype came up many times. The V gene is TRBV6-1, the J gene TRBJ2-1; D unresolved. Germline assignment: CDR1 MNHNS and CDR2 SASEGT. The CDR3 covers 16 residues. Deletions cut 2 bases from V and 5 bases from J, with 16 bases between. CDR3 coding DNA: TGTGCCAGCAGTGAATTGGTGGTAGCCCAAAACAATGAGCAGTTCTTC. Translation: CASSELVVAQNNEQFF.

This clonotype was recorded many times. This sequence joins TRBV5-1 and TRBJ1-1; 8 nucleotides match TRBD1. The J segment lost 1 base and the V segment lost 4 bases, leaving 6 bases of the junction unmatched. Germline V gene lookup returns CDR1 SGHRS and CDR2 YFSETQ. This CDR3 region has 15 residues. The CDR3 loop reads CASSPAGGRNTEAFF. CDR3 DNA: TGCGCCAGCAGCCCGGCAGGGGGCAGGAACACTGAAGCTTTCTTT.